Shown below are 7 T cell receptor beta chains from a single sample sequenced in a study of blood T cell repertoires in COVID-19. The repertoire was sequenced with immunoSEQ multiplex PCR; TCRdb's copy has only in-frame clones and lacks some. The profile shows about 100,000 clones, more than 85% of them singletons. Sample: peripheral blood. The receptors here all came from a man between 25 and 39 years old in a cohort sampled during active COVID-19.

V usage is TRBV5-1 and J usage is TRBJ1-1; D gene ambiguous. This CDR3 region has 13 residues. Germline loops: CDR1 SGHRS, CDR2 YFSETQ. V lost 6 bases to trimming and J lost 1 base, with 10 bases between them. The CDR3 spells CASIDPGNTEAFF. DNA for the CDR3: TGCGCCAGCATCGACCCGGGGAACACTGAAGCTTTCTTT.

The J gene is TRBJ1-2, the V gene TRBV5-4, with D tentatively TRBD1 (5 bases). Germline assignment: CDR1 SGHNT and CDR2 YYREEE (reference sequence). CDR3 length: 13 residues. Between the trimmed V and J ends, which lost 0 bases and 10 bases, there was a span of 13 bases. The CDR3, as DNA: TGTGCCAGCAGCTTGGTTGGGGGGTCGGTCTACACCTTC. It encodes CASSLVGGSVYTF.

This clone has just one count. The chain uses TRBV6-6 and TRBJ1-1; D gene unclear. In germline, CDR1 is MNHNY, CDR2 SVGAGI (reference sequence). This CDR3 spans 13 amino acids. Trimming cost V 6 bases and J 11 bases, with 19 bases left between them. The CDR3: CASSAGGGLGAFF. CDR3 in DNA: TGTGCCAGCAGCGCCGGAGGAGGACTTGGCGCTTTCTTT.

The chain employs TRBV7-2 and TRBJ1-1; D might be TRBD1 (6 bases). The CDR3 contains 15 residues. Germline CDR1 and CDR2: SGHTA and FQGNSA. Trimming pared 1 base from V and 1 base from J, leaving 10 bases between. CDR3 region: CASSLVQGTNTEAFF. The CDR3 coding sequence is TGTGCCAGCAGCTTAGTCCAGGGGACGAACACTGAAGCTTTCTTT.

The rearrangement links TRBV6-2 or TRBV6-3 to TRBJ1-3; possibly TRBD1 for D (5 bases). Germline V lookup: CDR1 MNHEY, CDR2 SVGEGT. V was trimmed by 6 bases and J by 1 base, leaving 10 bases between them. The CDR3 has 14 amino acids. The CDR3 nucleotides read TGTGCCAGCAGCTCGACAGTTTCTGGAAACACCATATATTTT. This translates into CASSSTVSGNTIYF.

The V call is TRBV2, the J call TRBJ1-1; 8 nucleotides line up with TRBD1. Germline values: CDR1 SNHLY, CDR2 FYNNEI. This CDR3 spans 14 amino acids. The ends lost 6 bases at V and 3 bases at J; junction bases unmatched: 6. CDR3 nucleotides: TGTGCCAGCAGAGGACAGGGATGGGACACTGAAGCTTTCTTT. This encodes CASRGQGWDTEAFF. The complete variable domain, with remaining parts taken from reference TRBV2 and TRBJ1-1, reads EPEVTQTPSHQVTQMGQEVILRCVPISNHLYFYWYRQILGQKVEFLVSFYNNEISEKSEIFDDQFSVERPDGSNFTLKIRSTKLEDSAMYFCASRGQGWDTEAFFGQGTRLTVV.

The chain is built from TRBV5-6 and TRBJ2-5; TRBD2 matches at 11 bases. Germline trimming cut 0 bases from V and 1 base from J; bases unmatched to any gene: 5. The CDR3 loop spans 17 amino acids. CDR1 SGHDT and CDR2 YYEEEE come from the germline V gene. DNA of the CDR3: TGTGCCAGCAGCTTGGGGGTAGCGGGGGGGCCCCAAGAGACCCAGTACTTC. This codes for CASSLGVAGGPQETQYF.